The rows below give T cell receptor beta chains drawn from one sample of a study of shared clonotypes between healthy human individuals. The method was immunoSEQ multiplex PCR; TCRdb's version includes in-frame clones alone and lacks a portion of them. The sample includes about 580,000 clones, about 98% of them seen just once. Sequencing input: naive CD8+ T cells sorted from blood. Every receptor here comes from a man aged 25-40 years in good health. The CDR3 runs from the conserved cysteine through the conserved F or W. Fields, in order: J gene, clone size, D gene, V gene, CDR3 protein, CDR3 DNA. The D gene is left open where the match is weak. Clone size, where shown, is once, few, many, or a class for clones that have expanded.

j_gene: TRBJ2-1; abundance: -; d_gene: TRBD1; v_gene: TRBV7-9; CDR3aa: CASSSWTGKGNEQFF; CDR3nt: TGTGCCAGCAGCTCTTGGACAGGGAAGGGCAATGAGCAGTTCTTC
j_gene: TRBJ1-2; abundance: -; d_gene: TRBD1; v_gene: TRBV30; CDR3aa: CAWSDGTGAGYGYTF; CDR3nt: TGTGCCTGGAGTGACGGGACAGGGGCGGGCTATGGCTACACCTTC
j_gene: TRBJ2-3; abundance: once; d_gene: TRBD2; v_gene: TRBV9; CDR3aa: CASSVESGRGTDTQYF; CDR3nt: TGTGCCAGCAGCGTCGAGAGCGGGAGAGGAACAGATACGCAGTATTTT
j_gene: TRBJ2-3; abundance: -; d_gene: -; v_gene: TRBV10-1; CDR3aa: CASSESVMGSPTDTQYF; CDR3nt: TGCGCCAGCAGTGAGTCAGTCATGGGCAGCCCCACAGATACGCAGTATTTT
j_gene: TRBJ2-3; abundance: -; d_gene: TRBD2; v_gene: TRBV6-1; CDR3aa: CASSWGLAGADTQYF; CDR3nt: TGTGCCAGCAGTTGGGGACTAGCGGGAGCAGATACGCAGTATTTT
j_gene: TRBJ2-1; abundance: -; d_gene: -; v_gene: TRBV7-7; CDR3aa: CASSLSLGTNNEQFF; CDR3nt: TGTGCTAGCAGCTTAAGTTTAGGGACCAACAATGAGCAGTTCTTC
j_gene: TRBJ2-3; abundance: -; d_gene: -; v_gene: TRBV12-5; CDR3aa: CATRGESTDTQYF; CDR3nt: TGTGCTACTAGGGGGGAGAGCACAGATACGCAGTATTTT
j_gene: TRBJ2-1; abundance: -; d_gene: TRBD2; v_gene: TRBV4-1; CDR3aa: CASSHIAGAGNEQFF; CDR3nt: TGCGCCAGCAGCCACATAGCGGGAGCCGGCAATGAGCAGTTCTTC
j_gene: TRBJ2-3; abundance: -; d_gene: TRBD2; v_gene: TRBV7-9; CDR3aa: CASSLGTSGSTDTQYF; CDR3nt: TGTGCCAGCAGCTTAGGGACTAGCGGGAGCACAGATACGCAGTATTTT
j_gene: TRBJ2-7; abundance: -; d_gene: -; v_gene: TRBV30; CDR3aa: CAWSGFVGVGEQYF; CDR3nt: TGTGCCTGGAGTGGATTCGTGGGGGTTGGCGAGCAGTACTTC
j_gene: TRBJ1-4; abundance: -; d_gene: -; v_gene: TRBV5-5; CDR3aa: CASRPIGAREKLFF; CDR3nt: TGTGCCAGCAGGCCGATTGGGGCACGTGAAAAACTGTTTTTT
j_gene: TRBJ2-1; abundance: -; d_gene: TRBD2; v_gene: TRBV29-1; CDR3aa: CSVEGTSGENEQFF; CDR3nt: TGCAGCGTTGAGGGGACTAGCGGGGAGAATGAGCAGTTCTTC
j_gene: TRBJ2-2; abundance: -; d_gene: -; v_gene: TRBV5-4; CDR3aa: CASSTRQNANTGELFF; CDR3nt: TGTGCCAGCAGCACGAGACAGAACGCGAACACCGGGGAGCTGTTTTTT
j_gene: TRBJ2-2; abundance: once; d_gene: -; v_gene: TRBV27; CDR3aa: CASTRGGRDYLEGPGELFF; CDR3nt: TGTGCCAGCACCCGAGGTGGTCGCGACTATCTCGAGGGACCCGGGGAGCTGTTTTTT
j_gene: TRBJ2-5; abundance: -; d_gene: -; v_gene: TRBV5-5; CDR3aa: CASSLVHLGEETQYF; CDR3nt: TGTGCCAGCAGCTTGGTTCACCTCGGAGAAGAGACCCAGTACTTC
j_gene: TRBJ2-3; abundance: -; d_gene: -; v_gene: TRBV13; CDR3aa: CASSLVSGPLADTQYF; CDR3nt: TGTGCCAGCAGCTTAGTGTCAGGGCCACTCGCAGATACGCAGTATTTT
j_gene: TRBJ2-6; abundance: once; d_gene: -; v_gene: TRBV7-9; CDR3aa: CASSSPRWGANVLTF; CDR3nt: TGTGCCAGCAGCTCCCCACGTTGGGGGGCCAACGTCCTGACTTTC
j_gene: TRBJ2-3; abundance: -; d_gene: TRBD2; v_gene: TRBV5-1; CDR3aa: CASSLVLREETDTQYF; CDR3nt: TGCGCCAGCAGCTTGGTGCTGCGGGAGGAAACGGATACGCAGTATTTT
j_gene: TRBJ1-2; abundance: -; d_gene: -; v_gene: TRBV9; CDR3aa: CASSTPGELAGYTF; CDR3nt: TGTGCCAGCAGCACCCCGGGAGAGCTTGCTGGCTACACCTTC
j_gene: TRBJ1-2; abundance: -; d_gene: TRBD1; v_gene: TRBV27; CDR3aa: CASSLGQGLDGYTF; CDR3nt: TGTGCCAGCAGTCTGGGACAGGGTTTGGATGGCTACACCTTC
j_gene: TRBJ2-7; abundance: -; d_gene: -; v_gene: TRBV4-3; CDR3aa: CASSQDVLYEQYF; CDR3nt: TGCGCCAGCAGCCAAGATGTTCTCTACGAGCAGTACTTC
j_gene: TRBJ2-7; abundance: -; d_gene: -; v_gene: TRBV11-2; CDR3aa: CASSLGQTHPYEQYF; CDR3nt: TGTGCCAGCAGCTTAGGGCAGACACATCCCTACGAGCAGTACTTC
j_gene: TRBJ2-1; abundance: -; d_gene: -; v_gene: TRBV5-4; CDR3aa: CASSLEESLSYNEQFF; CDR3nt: TGTGCCAGCAGCTTGGAGGAGAGTCTTTCCTACAATGAGCAGTTCTTC
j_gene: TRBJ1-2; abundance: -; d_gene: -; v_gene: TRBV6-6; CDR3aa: CASSLDTISATF; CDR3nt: TGTGCCAGCAGTTTAGACACTATATCAGCCACCTTC
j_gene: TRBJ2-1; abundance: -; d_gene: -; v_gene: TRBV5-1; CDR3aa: CASSFTGSYNEQFF; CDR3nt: TGCGCCAGCAGCTTCACCGGCTCCTACAATGAGCAGTTCTTC
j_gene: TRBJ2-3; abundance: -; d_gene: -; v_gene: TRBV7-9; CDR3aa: CASSVPRQTSTDTQYF; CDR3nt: TGTGCCAGCAGCGTACCCCGACAGACTAGCACAGATACGCAGTATTTT
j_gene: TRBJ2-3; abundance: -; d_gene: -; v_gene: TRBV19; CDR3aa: CASSPGSSGTRDTQYF; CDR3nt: TGTGCCAGTAGTCCTGGAAGTAGCGGTACCCGGGATACGCAGTATTTT